One sample yielded the 3 T cell receptor beta chains listed below, sequenced in a study of cytomegalovirus exposure and HLA in healthy donors. The repertoire was sequenced with immunoSEQ multiplex PCR; TCRdb's copy has only in-frame clones and lacks some. The table shows about 130,000 clones, with 70% to 85% occurring only once. Sequenced input: PBMCs. All receptors come from a young man in good health and CMV-seropositive.

The chain combines TRBV18 with TRBJ1-1; D gene unclear. Trimming removed 0 bases at V and 8 bases at J, with 13 bases between. CDR3 length equals 14 residues. Per the germline V gene, CDR1 is KGHSH and CDR2 is LQKENI. In DNA form, the CDR3 reads TGTGCCAGCTCACCACCCCCGGAGCAAAGAGAAGCTTTCTTT. It codes for CASSPPPEQREAFF.

The chain uses TRBV6-1 and TRBJ2-6, with 11 bases lining up with TRBD1. This CDR3 contains 18 residues. From germline, CDR1 is MNHNS and CDR2 SASEGT. V lost 3 bases, J lost 0 bases, and 4 bases stayed unmatched. The CDR3 spells CASSDGTGGFSGANVLTF. The CDR3 nucleotides read TGTGCCAGCAGTGATGGGACAGGGGGGTTCTCTGGGGCCAACGTCCTGACTTTC.

The V gene is TRBV7-2, the J gene TRBJ1-1; 7 positions match TRBD1. V lost 5 bases, J lost 4 bases, and 10 bases stayed unmatched. CDR3 length: 15 residues. CDR1 and CDR2 (germline): SGHTA, FQGNSA. CDR3 region: CASSLLRGVGTEAFF. The CDR3 DNA reads as TGTGCCAGCAGCCTACTCAGGGGGGTAGGCACTGAAGCTTTCTTT.